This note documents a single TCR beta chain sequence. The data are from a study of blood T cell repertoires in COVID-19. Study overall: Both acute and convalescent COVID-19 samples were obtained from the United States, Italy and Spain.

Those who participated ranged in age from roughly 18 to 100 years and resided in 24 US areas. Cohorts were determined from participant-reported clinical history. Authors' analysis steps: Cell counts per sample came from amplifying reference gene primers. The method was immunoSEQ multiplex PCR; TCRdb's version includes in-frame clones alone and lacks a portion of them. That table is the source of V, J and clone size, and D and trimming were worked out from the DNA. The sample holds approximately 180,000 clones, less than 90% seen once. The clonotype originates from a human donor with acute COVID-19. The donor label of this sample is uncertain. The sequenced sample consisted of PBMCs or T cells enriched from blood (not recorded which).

The CDR3 DNA sequence: TGTGCCAGCAGCCTCGGACTAGCGGGGCAAGAGACCCAGTACTTC. This translates into CASSLGLAGQETQYF. The rearrangement joins TRBV3-1 (or the pseudogene TRBV3-2) to TRBJ2-5; 12 bases match TRBD2. With 4 bases clipped from V and 2 bases from J, the junction kept 2 bases outside the gene matches. CDR3 length: 15 amino acids. Germline-derived CDR1 and CDR2 are LGHDT and YNNKEL (reference sequence).